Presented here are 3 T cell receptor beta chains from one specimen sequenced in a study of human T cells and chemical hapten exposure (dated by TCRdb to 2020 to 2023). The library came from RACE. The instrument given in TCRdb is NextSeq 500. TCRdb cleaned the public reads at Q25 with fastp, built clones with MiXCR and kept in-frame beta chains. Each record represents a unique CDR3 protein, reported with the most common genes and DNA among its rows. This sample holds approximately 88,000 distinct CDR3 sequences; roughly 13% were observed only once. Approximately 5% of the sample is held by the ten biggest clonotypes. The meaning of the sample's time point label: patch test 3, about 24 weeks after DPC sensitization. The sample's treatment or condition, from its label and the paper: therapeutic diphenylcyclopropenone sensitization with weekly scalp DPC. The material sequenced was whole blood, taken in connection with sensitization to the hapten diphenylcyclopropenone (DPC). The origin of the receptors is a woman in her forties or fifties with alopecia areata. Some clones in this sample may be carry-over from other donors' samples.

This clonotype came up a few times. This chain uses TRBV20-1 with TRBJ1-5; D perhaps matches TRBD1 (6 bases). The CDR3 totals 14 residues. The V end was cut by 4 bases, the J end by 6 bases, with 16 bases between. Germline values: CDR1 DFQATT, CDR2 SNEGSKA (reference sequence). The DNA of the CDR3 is TGCAGTGCTAAGGTGGGGGGGCGCGTTCAGCCCCAGCATTTT. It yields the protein CSAKVGGRVQPQHF.

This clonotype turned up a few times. In DNA, the CDR3 is TGCAGCGTTGGGGACAGGGCGGAGTACTATGGCTACACCTTC. Amino acid sequence: CSVGDRAEYYGYTF. The rearrangement uses TRBV29-1 and TRBJ1-2, with 9 bases fitting TRBD1. V lost 4 bases, J lost 3 bases, and 6 bases stayed unmatched. This CDR3 has 14 residues. CDR1 is SQVTM and CDR2 is ANQGSEA in the germline V gene. Using reference TRBV29-1 and TRBJ1-2 for the parts outside the CDR3, the full variable domain is SAVISQKPSRDICQRGTSLTIQCQVDSQVTMMFWYRQQPGQSLTLIATANQGSEATYESGFVIDKFPISRPNLTFSTLTVSNMSPEDSSIYLCSVGDRAEYYGYTFGSGTRLTVV.

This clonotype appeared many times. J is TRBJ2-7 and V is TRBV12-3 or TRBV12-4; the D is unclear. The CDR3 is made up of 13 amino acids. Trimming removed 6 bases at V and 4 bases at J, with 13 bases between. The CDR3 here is CASRITGLYEQYF. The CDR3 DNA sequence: TGTGCCAGCAGGATTACCGGGTTATACGAGCAGTACTTC.